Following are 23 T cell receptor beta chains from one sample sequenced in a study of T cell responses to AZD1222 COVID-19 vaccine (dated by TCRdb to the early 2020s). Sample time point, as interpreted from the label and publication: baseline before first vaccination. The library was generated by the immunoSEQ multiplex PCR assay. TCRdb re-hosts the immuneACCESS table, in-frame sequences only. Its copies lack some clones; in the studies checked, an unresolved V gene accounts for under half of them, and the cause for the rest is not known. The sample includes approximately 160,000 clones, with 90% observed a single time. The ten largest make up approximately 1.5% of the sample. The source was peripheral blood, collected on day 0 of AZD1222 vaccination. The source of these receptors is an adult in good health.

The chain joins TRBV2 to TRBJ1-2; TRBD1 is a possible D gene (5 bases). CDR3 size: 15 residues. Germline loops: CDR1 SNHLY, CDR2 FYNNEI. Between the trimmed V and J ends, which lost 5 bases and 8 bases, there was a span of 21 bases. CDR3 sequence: CASSPRDGLLGGYTF. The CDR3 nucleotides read TGTGCCAGCAGTCCACGGGACGGACTACTGGGAGGCTACACCTTC. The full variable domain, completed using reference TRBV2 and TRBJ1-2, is EPEVTQTPSHQVTQMGQEVILRCVPISNHLYFYWYRQILGQKVEFLVSFYNNEISEKSEIFDDQFSVERPDGSNFTLKIRSTKLEDSAMYFCASSPRDGLLGGYTFGSGTRLTVV.

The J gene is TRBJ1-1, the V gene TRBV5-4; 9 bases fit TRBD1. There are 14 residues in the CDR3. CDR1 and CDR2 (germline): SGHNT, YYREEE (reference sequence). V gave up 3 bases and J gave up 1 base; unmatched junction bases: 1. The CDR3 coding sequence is TGTGCCAGCAGCTGGGACAGGGCGAACACTGAAGCTTTCTTT. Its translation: CASSWDRANTEAFF.

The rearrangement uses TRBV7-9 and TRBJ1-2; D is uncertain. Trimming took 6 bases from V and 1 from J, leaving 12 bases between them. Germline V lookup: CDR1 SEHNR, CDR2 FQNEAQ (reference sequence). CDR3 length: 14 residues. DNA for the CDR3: TGTGCCAGCAGTCGTGGGCTGTATAACTATGGCTACACCTTC. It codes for CASSRGLYNYGYTF.

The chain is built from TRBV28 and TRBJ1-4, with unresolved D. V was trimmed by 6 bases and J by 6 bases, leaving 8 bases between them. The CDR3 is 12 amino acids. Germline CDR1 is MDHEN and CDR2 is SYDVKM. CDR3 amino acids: CASSNLDEKLFF. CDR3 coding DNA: TGTGCCAGCAGCAATCTGGATGAAAAACTGTTTTTT.

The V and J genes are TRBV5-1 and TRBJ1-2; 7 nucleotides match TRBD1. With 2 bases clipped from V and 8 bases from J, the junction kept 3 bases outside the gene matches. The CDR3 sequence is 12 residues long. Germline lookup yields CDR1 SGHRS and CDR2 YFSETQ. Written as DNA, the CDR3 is TGCGCCAGCAGCTTCACAGGGGTGGGCTACACCTTC. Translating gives CASSFTGVGYTF.

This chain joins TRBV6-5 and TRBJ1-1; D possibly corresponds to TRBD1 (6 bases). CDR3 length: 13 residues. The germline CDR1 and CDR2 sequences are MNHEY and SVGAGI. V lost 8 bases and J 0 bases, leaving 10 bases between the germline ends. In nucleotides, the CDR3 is TGTGCCAGCGGCGGGACAATGAACACTGAAGCTTTCTTT. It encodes CASGGTMNTEAFF.

The DNA for the CDR3 is TGTGCCAGCGATACCGGGATTGGCTACACCTTC. Its translation is CASDTGIGYTF. This chain connects TRBV28 to TRBJ1-2; unclear D gene. V dropped 8 bases and J dropped 7 bases, with 11 bases sitting between them. CDR1 and CDR2 from the germline V gene are MDHEN and SYDVKM. The CDR3 sequence is 11 residues long.

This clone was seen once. This CDR3 is CASSLVGGEQYF. DNA for the CDR3: TGTGCCAGCAGCTTGGTGGGCGGCGAGCAGTACTTC. The rearrangement uses TRBV5-8 and TRBJ2-7; D unclear. The CDR3 extends over 12 amino acids. The germline V and J ends were trimmed by 0 bases and 6 bases, with 7 bases remaining between them. Germline V gene data show CDR1 as SGHTS and CDR2 as YDEGEE.

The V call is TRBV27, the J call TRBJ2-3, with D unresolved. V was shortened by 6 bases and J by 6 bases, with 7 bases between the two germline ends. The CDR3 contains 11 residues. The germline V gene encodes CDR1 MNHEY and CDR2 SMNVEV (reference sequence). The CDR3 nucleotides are TGTGCCAGCAGGGTACATGATACGCAGTATTTT. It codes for CASRVHDTQYF.

The CDR3 spells CASSGQGMNTEAFF. As DNA, the CDR3 is TGTGCCAGCAGTGGACAGGGTATGAACACTGAAGCTTTCTTT. The rearrangement links TRBV27 to TRBJ1-1, with 8 positions matching TRBD1. The CDR3 covers 14 residues. Germline V gene sequence: CDR1 MNHEY, CDR2 SMNVEV (reference sequence). V lost 5 bases and J lost 0; bases outside the gene matches: 2.

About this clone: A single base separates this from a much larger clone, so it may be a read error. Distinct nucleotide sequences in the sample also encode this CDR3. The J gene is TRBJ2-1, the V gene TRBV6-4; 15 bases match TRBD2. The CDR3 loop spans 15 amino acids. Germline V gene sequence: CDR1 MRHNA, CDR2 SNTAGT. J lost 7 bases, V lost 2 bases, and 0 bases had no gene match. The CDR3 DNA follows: TGTGCCAGCAGTGACGGGACTAGCGGGGGGAATGAGCAGTTCTTC. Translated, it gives CASSDGTSGGNEQFF.

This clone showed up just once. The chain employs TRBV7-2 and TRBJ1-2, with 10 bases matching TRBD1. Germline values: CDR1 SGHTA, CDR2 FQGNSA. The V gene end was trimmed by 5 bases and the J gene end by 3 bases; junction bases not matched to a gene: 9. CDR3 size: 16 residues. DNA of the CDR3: TGTGCCAGCAGCCCCGGGACAGGGGTTTTGGACTATGGCTACACCTTC. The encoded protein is CASSPGTGVLDYGYTF.

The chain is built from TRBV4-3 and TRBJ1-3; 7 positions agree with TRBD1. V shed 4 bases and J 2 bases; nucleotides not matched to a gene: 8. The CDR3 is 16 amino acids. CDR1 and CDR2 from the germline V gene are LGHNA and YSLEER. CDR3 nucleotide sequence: TGCGCCAGCAGCCGGGATCGACAGGGAACTGGAAACACCATATATTTT. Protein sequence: CASSRDRQGTGNTIYF.

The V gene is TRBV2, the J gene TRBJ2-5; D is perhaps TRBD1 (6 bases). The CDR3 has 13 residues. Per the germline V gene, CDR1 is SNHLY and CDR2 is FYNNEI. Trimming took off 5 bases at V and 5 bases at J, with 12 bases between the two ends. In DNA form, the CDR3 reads TGTGCCAGCAGTTTACAGGGTGGTGAGACCCAGTACTTC. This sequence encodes CASSLQGGETQYF.

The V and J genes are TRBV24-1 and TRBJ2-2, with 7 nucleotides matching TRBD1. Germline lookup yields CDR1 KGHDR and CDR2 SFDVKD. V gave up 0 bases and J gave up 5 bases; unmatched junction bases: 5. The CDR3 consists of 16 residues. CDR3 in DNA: TGTGCCACCAGTGATTTGCGACAGGGAGAAACCGGGGAGCTGTTTTTT. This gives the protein CATSDLRQGETGELFF.

The CDR3, as DNA: TGTGCCAGCAGTACCGGGGGGATTTGGGAGCCCCAGCATTTT. It codes for CASSTGGIWEPQHF. The chain has TRBV28 and TRBJ1-5; D may be TRBD1 (5 bases). The CDR3 spans 14 residues. The V gene lost 5 bases and the J gene lost 8 bases, with 16 bases spanning the gap. Germline loops: CDR1 MDHEN, CDR2 SYDVKM.

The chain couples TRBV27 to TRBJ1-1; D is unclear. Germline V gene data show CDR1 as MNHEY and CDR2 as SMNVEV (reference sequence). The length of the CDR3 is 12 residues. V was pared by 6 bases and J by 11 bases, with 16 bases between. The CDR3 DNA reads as TGTGCCAGCAGCCGGGGTGGCCCCCGGGCTTTCTTT. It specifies CASSRGGPRAFF.

The CDR3 bases are TGTGCCAGCAGCCCTAGTCAAGGGGGCTCCTATAATTCACCCCTCCACTTT. Translated: CASSPSQGGSYNSPLHF. The chain combines TRBV11-2 with TRBJ1-6, with D possibly TRBD1 on 6 matching bases. The CDR3 runs 17 residues. Germline V gives CDR1 SGHAT, CDR2 FQNNGV. V was shortened by 5 bases and J by 0 bases, with 14 bases between the two germline ends.

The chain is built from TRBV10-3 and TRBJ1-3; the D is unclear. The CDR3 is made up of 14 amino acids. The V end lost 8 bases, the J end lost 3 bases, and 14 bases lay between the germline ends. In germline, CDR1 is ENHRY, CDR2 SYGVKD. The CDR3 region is CAIGVTFGGNTIYF. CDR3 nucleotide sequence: TGTGCCATCGGGGTCACGTTTGGTGGAAACACCATATATTTT.

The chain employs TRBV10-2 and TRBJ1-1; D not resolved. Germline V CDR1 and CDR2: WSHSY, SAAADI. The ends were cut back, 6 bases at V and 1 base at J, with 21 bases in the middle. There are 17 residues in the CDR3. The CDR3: CASSELILGSGNTEAFF. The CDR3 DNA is TGCGCCAGCAGCGAATTGATCCTTGGTTCGGGGAACACTGAAGCTTTCTTT.

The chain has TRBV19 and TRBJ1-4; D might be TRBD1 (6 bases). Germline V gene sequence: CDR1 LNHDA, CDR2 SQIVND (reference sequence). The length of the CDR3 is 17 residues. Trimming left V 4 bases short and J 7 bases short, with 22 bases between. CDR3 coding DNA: TGTGCCAGTAGTACCCTCTTCCCCGGGACAAAGGGTGAAAAACTGTTTTTT. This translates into CASSTLFPGTKGEKLFF.

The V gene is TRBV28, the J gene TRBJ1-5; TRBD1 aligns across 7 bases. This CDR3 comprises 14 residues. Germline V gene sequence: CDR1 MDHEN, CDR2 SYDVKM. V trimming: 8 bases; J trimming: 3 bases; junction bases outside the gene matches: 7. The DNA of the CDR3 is TGTGCCAGCGACCGGGACAGCAACAATCAGCCCCAGCATTTT. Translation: CASDRDSNNQPQHF.

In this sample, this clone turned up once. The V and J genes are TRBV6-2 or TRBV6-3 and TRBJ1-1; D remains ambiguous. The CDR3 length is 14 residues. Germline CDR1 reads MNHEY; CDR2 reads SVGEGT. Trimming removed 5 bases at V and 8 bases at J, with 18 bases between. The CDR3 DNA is TGTGCCAGCAGTCGACAAAGCATTGGGTCAGAAGCTTTCTTT. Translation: CASSRQSIGSEAFF.